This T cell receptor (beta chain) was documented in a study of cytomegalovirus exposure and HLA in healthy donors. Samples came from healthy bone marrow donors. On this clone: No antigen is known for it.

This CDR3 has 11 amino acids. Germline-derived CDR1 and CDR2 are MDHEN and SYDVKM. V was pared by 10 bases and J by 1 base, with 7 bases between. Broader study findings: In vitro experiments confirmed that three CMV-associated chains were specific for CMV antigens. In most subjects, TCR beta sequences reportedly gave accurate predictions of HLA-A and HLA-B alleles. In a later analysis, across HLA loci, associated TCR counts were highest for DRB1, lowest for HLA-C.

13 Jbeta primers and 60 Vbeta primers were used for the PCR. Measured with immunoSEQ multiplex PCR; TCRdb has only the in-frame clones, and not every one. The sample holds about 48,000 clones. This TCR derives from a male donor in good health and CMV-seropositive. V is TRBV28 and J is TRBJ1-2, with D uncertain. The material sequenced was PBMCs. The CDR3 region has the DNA TGTGCCACCCTACTTAACTATGGCTACACCTTC. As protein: CATLLNYGYTF.